This record covers a single T cell receptor beta chain. It has no known antigen specificity. The record has no base qualities; no much larger clone is one base away. Patients with a history of autoimmune disease or receiving systemic immunosuppression were excluded from the trial. Peripheral blood for TCR sequencing was collected from all dose cohorts at baseline, on cycle 4 day 1, and on cycle 7 day 1. Samples were obtained from an open-label, multicenter, first-in-human phase I dose-escalation trial of ivuxolimab. The trial enrolled adults with locally advanced or metastatic head and neck squamous cell, hepatocellular, melanoma or renal cell carcinoma. CD4+ and CD8+ T cells were sorted separately from peripheral blood before TCR sequencing. The CDR3 numbers 16 residues from cysteine through phenylalanine. Only the CDR3 portion is preserved as DNA: 48 bases, with reading frame beginning at the first base. Cut back by 1 base and 3 bases, the V and J ends lie 15 bases apart. CDR1 and CDR2 (SNHLY, FYNNEI) derive from the germline V gene.

The data originate from a study of OX40 agonist ivuxolimab in advanced cancers. For the wider study: Ivuxolimab was an agonistic, fully human IgG2 monoclonal antibody directed against OX40 (CD134), a costimulatory receptor. Intravenous ivuxolimab was administered to patients every 2 weeks at six dose levels: 0.01, 0.1, 0.3, 1.5, 3 and 10 mg/kg. Partial responses occurred in three dose-escalation patients: two with cutaneous melanoma and one with hepatocellular carcinoma. Patients were allowed to have had prior anti-PD-1, anti-PD-L1 or anti-CTLA-4 therapy, and around 41% of the dose-escalation patients had previously received checkpoint inhibitors. Of the approximately 53 patients in dose escalation, about 20 had hepatocellular carcinoma, some 15 had melanoma, 9 had renal cell carcinoma and 9 had head and neck cancer. The dose-escalation cohort was almost 85% male with a mean age of approximately 60 years, ranging from roughly 20 to 80. The purpose of peripheral TCRbeta sequencing was to test whether ivuxolimab changed TCR sequence diversity and led to clonal T-cell expansion. The paper describes the monotherapy dose-escalation part (N ≈ 49 patients) of the phase I trial of ivuxolimab.

For sequencing of the TCRbeta CDR3 region, genomic DNA was extracted from the sorted cells. The immunoSEQ Assay was used to sequence the TCRbeta CDR3 regions. TCRdb re-hosts the immuneACCESS table, in-frame sequences only. Its copies lack some clones; in the studies checked, an unresolved V gene accounts for under half of them, and the cause for the rest is not known. The sample includes fewer than 40,000 clones, with about 92% observed a single time. In total, the top ten clones hold more than 35% of the sample. Study-level results and caveats: After ivuxolimab, CD8+ T cells had more expanded clones than CD4+ T cells on average. The antigen specificity of the peripheral T cells that underwent clonal expansion was not determined. In the 0.1-3.0 mg/kg groups, partial responders had among the lowest normalized peripheral clonal expansion, particularly in CD8+ T cells. Clonal expansion of both CD4+ and CD8+ blood T cells was observed from baseline to week 6 at doses 0.1 to 3.0 mg/kg. Low levels of normalized T-cell clonal expansion were also seen in some patients who did not respond.

The clonotype was recovered from an adult with an advanced solid tumor such as melanoma, head and neck, liver or kidney cancer. This sequence uses TRBV2 and TRBJ2-5; the D region possibly corresponds to TRBD1 (5 bases align). The material sequenced was CD4+ or CD8+ T cells sorted from blood, taken in a trial of the OX40 agonist ivuxolimab. In nucleotide form, the sequence is TGTGCCAGCAGTGAAGAGTTGGGGCAAAGCGAAGAGACCCAGTACTTC. This is translated as CASSEELGQSEETQYF.